This TCR delta chain was sequenced for a study of γδ T cells in repeated Plasmodium falciparum infection. Whole-study context: Malian children with intense seasonal malaria exposure were compared with matched Australian children. Samples were taken at baseline, before some infections, and 21 days after each.

Sequencing covered both gamma and delta TCR chains per sample. TCRdb re-called the multiplex PCR reads through CATT. In the table there are some 100,000 delta-chain clones, roughly 1.4% of which are singletons. This clone was recorded a few times. A far more abundant clone sits one base away, making this likely a read error. The sample has other DNA sequences that encode this CDR3 too. Germline V gives CDR1 TSWWSYY, CDR2 QGS. This CDR3 spans 16 amino acids. Gammadelta T cells were flow-sorted from PBMC into Vgamma9/Vdelta2+ and Vdelta2-negative populations for bulk analysis. This receptor was obtained from a pool of human donors (malaria-infected and uninfected, not separated). This chain links TRDV1 with TRDJ1; the match to TRDD3 covers 8 bases. The specimen sequenced was gamma-delta T cells from blood. CDR3 sequence reads: CALGAKPIVLGGKLIF. The DNA of the CDR3 is TGTGCTCTTGGGGCCAAACCCATCGTACTGGGGGGTAAACTCATATTT.